This T cell receptor beta chain emerged from a study of T cells in Graves' hyperthyroidism and ophthalmopathy. Findings and limits, study-wide: For ophthalmopathy, model prediction preceded onset by a median about 6.4 months. Most thyroid clonotypes that were expanded above 0.001 also turned up in blood. Classification by a 13 V-J model distinguished ophthalmopathy from stable hyperthyroidism.

The CDR3 length is 11 residues. The V gene lost 6 bases and the J gene lost 6 bases, with 9 bases spanning the gap. Per germline, CDR1 SGHRS and CDR2 YFSETQ. RNA transcripts gave rise to amplified TCR beta CDR3 regions. HTBI primers were the set used in a first-round RT-PCR of the TCR CDR3. TCRdb ran MiXCR on the multiplex PCR reads and lists one entry per CDR3 protein. The sample lists about 500,000 distinct CDR3 sequences; 46% were seen once. Not enrolled were patients with uncontrolled infection, other autoimmune disease, pregnancy or lactation. This clonotype was detected only once. Its specificity is unknown.

Sequenced input: peripheral blood or thyroid tissue (not recorded which). The clonotype comes from an adult woman with Graves' disease, either hyperthyroidism or ophthalmopathy (not recorded which). The rearrangement joins TRBV5-1 to TRBJ1-1, with D possibly TRBD1 on 5 matching bases. CDR3 sequence reads: CASKSGAEAFF. The DNA for the CDR3 is TGCGCCAGCAAGTCGGGGGCTGAAGCTTTCTTT.